The 29 T cell receptor beta chains presented below share a single source sample, sequenced in a study of T cells in Graves' hyperthyroidism and ophthalmopathy. Amplification yielded TCR beta CDR3 regions, with RNA transcripts as the source. HTBI primers were employed in a first-round RT-PCR of the TCR CDR3. Each CDR3 protein is one row after TCRdb ran MiXCR on the multiplex PCR reads. The repertoire holds more than 500,000 distinct CDR3 sequences, around 42% seen once, with roughly 19% in the top ten. The sample consisted of peripheral blood or thyroid tissue (not recorded which). The receptor source for this set is an adult woman with Graves' disease, either hyperthyroidism or ophthalmopathy (not recorded which).

There are a few counts of this clonotype. The chain joins TRBV24-1 to TRBJ1-2; D not resolved. Trimming left V 4 bases short and J 4 bases short, with 9 bases between. The CDR3 covers 13 residues. Germline V lookup: CDR1 KGHDR, CDR2 SFDVKD. The CDR3 spells CATSDSPGYGYTF. CDR3 nucleotide sequence: TGTGCCACCAGTGACAGCCCGGGCTATGGCTACACCTTC.

The rearrangement links TRBV15 to TRBJ1-4; D remains unclear. The CDR3 covers 16 residues. Trimming cost V 0 bases and J 0 bases, with 8 bases left between them. Germline assignment: CDR1 LNHNV and CDR2 YYDKDF (reference sequence). The CDR3 reads CATSRDHGTTNEKLFF. The CDR3 nucleotides read TGTGCCACCAGCAGAGATCATGGGACAACTAATGAAAAACTGTTTTTT.

This clonotype came up many times. The chain carries TRBV28 and TRBJ1-2; 7 bases map to TRBD1. Germline V gives CDR1 MDHEN, CDR2 SYDVKM. The CDR3 spans 14 residues. With V trimmed by 4 bases and J by 8 bases, 10 bases remained unmatched. The CDR3 region has the DNA TGTGCCAGCAGTTCCCCCAGGGGGAGCACGGGCTACACCTTC. It codes for CASSSPRGSTGYTF.

The rearrangement joins TRBV30 to TRBJ1-5; D is possibly TRBD1 (5 bases). The germline V and J ends were trimmed by 3 bases and 5 bases, with 11 bases remaining between them. This CDR3 has 13 amino acids. Germline CDR1 reads GTSNPN; CDR2 reads SVGIG (reference sequence). The CDR3 region is CAWSGGVHQPQHF. CDR3 nucleotide sequence: TGTGCCTGGAGCGGGGGGGTCCATCAGCCCCAGCATTTT.

About this clonotype: It is unclear where the CDR3 begins or ends on the DNA, so no DNA is shown, and the CDR3 is as TCRdb lists it. The chain has TRBV7-3 and TRBJ1-4. Germline lookup yields CDR1 SGHTA and CDR2 FQGTGA. The CDR3 length is 15 residues, termini included. The CDR3: CASSFRREDLKNCFF.

Many counts were recorded for this clonotype. The chain uses TRBV6-1 and TRBJ1-5; 8 bases align to TRBD1. The CDR3 runs to 13 residues. Trimming at V came to 10 bases and at J to 3 bases, leaving 5 bases not matched to a gene. Germline V gene data show CDR1 as MNHNS and CDR2 as SASEGT. The CDR3 loop is CAIAGGINQPQHF. In DNA form, the CDR3 reads TGTGCCATCGCAGGGGGCATCAATCAGCCCCAGCATTTT.

This clonotype was seen more than once but under ten times. The rearrangement uses TRBV4-1 and TRBJ2-7; 14 nucleotides line up with TRBD2. This CDR3 has 16 amino acids. The V and J ends lost 8 bases and 5 bases, in that order; junction bases with no gene match: 11. Germline values: CDR1 MGHRA, CDR2 YSYEKL. CDR3 coding DNA: TGCGCCAGCCAAGCCACGGGACTAGCGGGAGCGGACGAGCAGTACTTC. Amino acids: CASQATGLAGADEQYF.

This clonotype showed up many times. J is TRBJ1-2 and V is TRBV6-1; D is unclear. Deletions cut 10 bases from V and 6 bases from J, with 18 bases between. CDR1 and CDR2 from the germline V gene are MNHNS and SASEGT. This CDR3 spans 13 amino acids. The CDR3 reads CANSIGRVNGYTF. In nucleotides, the CDR3 is TGTGCCAACTCCATTGGAAGGGTTAATGGCTACACCTTC.

This clonotype was seen repeatedly, ten times or more. V usage is TRBV7-9 and J usage is TRBJ1-2; D gene unclear. The CDR3 is 12 amino acids. V lost 4 bases to trimming and J lost 4 bases, with 7 bases between them. Germline V CDR1 and CDR2: SEHNR, FQNEAQ (reference sequence). Here the CDR3 reads CASSSQGYGYTF. The CDR3 region has the DNA TGTGCCAGCAGCTCTCAAGGCTATGGCTACACCTTC. The full variable domain, in which reference TRBV7-9 and TRBJ1-2 provide the parts outside the CDR3, is DTGVSQNPRHKITKRGQNVTFRCDPISEHNRLYWYRQTLGQGPEFLTYFQNEAQLEKSRLLSDRFSAERPKGSFSTLEIQRTEQGDSAMYLCASSSQGYGYTFGSGTRLTVV.

This clonotype occurred many times. The junction departs from the called germline gene at one end, perhaps through a read error. This chain joins TRBV5-1 and TRBJ2-5; possible D gene TRBD1, 5 bases. This CDR3 is built from 12 residues. Germline V lookup: CDR1 SGHRS, CDR2 YFSETQ. The CDR3 sequence: CASSLGVETQYF. CDR3 nucleotides: TGTGCCAGCAGCTTAGGGGTAGAGACCCAGTACTTC.

A note on this clonotype: The junction departs from the called germline gene at one end, perhaps through a read error. For the CDR3, the DNA is TGTGCCAGCAGCGAAAGGGCCGCCGATTTT. This gives the protein CASSERAADF. The chain uses TRBV9 and TRBJ1-3; D call uncertain. The CDR3 runs to 10 residues. Germline V gene lookup returns CDR1 SGDLS and CDR2 YYNGEE.

This clonotype was found many times. This rearrangement joins TRBV25-1 to TRBJ1-2; no reliable D call. In germline, CDR1 is MGHDK, CDR2 SYGVNS. V was cut by 2 bases and J by 2 bases, with 6 bases left in between. The CDR3 spans 13 residues. CDR3 DNA sequence: TGTGCCAGCAGTGAAGCCCCGAACTATGGCTACACCTTC. It translates to CASSEAPNYGYTF.

This clonotype occurred many times. The chain recombines TRBV5-5 with TRBJ1-1; D remains ambiguous. CDR3 size: 12 residues. With 7 bases removed from V and 3 bases from J, the gap between germline ends came to 10 bases. Germline loops: CDR1 SGHKS, CDR2 YYEKEE (reference sequence). The CDR3 here is CASGGGDTEAFF. CDR3 sequence (DNA): TGTGCCAGCGGCGGTGGGGACACTGAAGCTTTCTTT.

This clonotype came up many times. The chain is built from TRBV10-2 and TRBJ2-7; 7 nucleotides line up with TRBD1. In germline, CDR1 is WSHSY, CDR2 SAAADI. The ends lost 5 bases at V and 3 bases at J; junction bases unmatched: 7. The length of the CDR3 is 14 residues. The CDR3 DNA follows: TGCGCCAGCAGTCCGGACAGGTTAATCTACGAGCAGTACTTC. The encoded protein is CASSPDRLIYEQYF.

The CDR3 coding sequence is TGCAGTGCTCTCCCTCTGACTAGCGGAGGGACCCAGTACTTC. Translation gives CSALPLTSGGTQYF. The genes are TRBV20-1 and TRBJ2-5; 9 nucleotides match TRBD2. Germline V lookup: CDR1 DFQATT, CDR2 SNEGSKA (reference sequence). With 5 bases clipped from V and 7 bases from J, the junction kept 11 bases outside the gene matches. The CDR3 sequence is 14 residues long.

The gene calls are TRBV10-3 and TRBJ1-2; 8 positions match TRBD1. Germline assignment: CDR1 ENHRY and CDR2 SYGVKD. The CDR3 spans 14 residues. Losses at the gene ends were 6 bases for V and 7 bases for J; bases not matched to a gene: 10. The CDR3 region has the DNA TGTGCCATCAGGGCCGGGACAGGCGAGATTGGCTACACCTTC. It is translated as CAIRAGTGEIGYTF.

This clonotype was recorded a few times. The chain joins TRBV20-1 to TRBJ1-6; TRBD1 matches at 9 bases. V gave up 5 bases and J gave up 6 bases; unmatched junction bases: 8. From germline, CDR1 is DFQATT and CDR2 SNEGSKA (reference sequence). This CDR3 has 15 residues. The CDR3 bases are TGCAGTGCTGGGGACAGGGCTAACCCTAATTCACCCCTCCACTTT. Protein: CSAGDRANPNSPLHF.

The chain combines TRBV11-2 with TRBJ2-5, with 9 bases lining up with TRBD1. Germline V CDR1 and CDR2: SGHAT, FQNNGV. The CDR3 consists of 15 residues. With V trimmed by 4 bases and J by 4 bases, 7 bases remained unmatched. The CDR3 here is CASSSTTGGPETQYF. The DNA of the CDR3 is TGTGCCAGCAGCTCTACAACAGGGGGCCCAGAGACCCAGTACTTC.

Many counts were recorded for this clonotype. The genes are TRBV6-5 and TRBJ2-7; 8 bases are a match to TRBD1. Per germline, CDR1 MNHEY and CDR2 SVGAGI. CDR3 length equals 16 residues. J lost 2 bases, V lost 0 bases, and 6 bases had no gene match. The CDR3 spells CASSYSMTGAAYEQYF. The CDR3 bases are TGTGCCAGCAGTTACTCGATGACAGGGGCCGCCTACGAGCAGTACTTC.

V gene TRBV19 combines with J gene TRBJ2-1; D uncertain. The V and J ends lost 9 bases and 0 bases respectively, with 15 bases between them. Looked up from germline, CDR1 is LNHDA and CDR2 is SQIVND (reference sequence). This CDR3 is built from 15 residues. CDR3 sequence (DNA): TGTGCCAGCAGGCACGACACGAGCTCCTACAATGAGCAGTTCTTC. This sequence encodes CASRHDTSSYNEQFF. Variable domain in full (rest from reference TRBV19 and TRBJ2-1): DGGITQSPKYLFRKEGQNVTLSCEQNLNHDAMYWYRQDPGQGLRLIYYSQIVNDFQKGDIAEGYSVSREKKESFPLTVTSAQKNPTAFYLCASRHDTSSYNEQFFGPGTRLTVL.

The chain carries TRBV7-3 and TRBJ1-1, with 7 bases aligning to TRBD1. This CDR3 has 14 residues. The V gene end was trimmed by 5 bases and the J gene end by 6 bases; junction bases not matched to a gene: 9. The germline V gene has CDR1 SGHTA and CDR2 FQGTGA. The CDR3 loop reads CASSPGQPSSEAFF. The DNA for the CDR3 is TGTGCCAGCAGCCCGGGACAGCCAAGCTCTGAAGCTTTCTTT.

The chain joins TRBV10-3 to TRBJ1-2; TRBD1 matches at 7 bases. Trimming took 3 bases from V and 6 from J; bases not matched to a gene: 10. The CDR3 runs to 15 residues. Per germline, CDR1 ENHRY and CDR2 SYGVKD. The CDR3 reads CAISDHRGVEDGYTF. In DNA form, the CDR3 reads TGTGCCATCAGTGATCACAGGGGAGTGGAAGATGGCTACACCTTC.

This clonotype has at least ten counts. The rearrangement uses TRBV27 and TRBJ2-5; D ambiguous. Germline CDR1 reads MNHEY; CDR2 reads SMNVEV (reference sequence). This CDR3 has 12 residues. Deletions cut 3 bases from V and 7 bases from J, with 9 bases between. This chain's CDR3 is CASSFPLGTQYF. The CDR3 bases are TGTGCCAGCAGTTTCCCTCTGGGGACCCAGTACTTC.

This clonotype is medium-sized (0.01 to 0.1%). The chain has TRBV7-9 and TRBJ2-7; no firm D call. Germline CDR1 SEHNR, CDR2 FQNEAQ (reference sequence). V shed 0 bases and J shed 6 bases, with 12 bases lying between them. The CDR3 contains 14 residues. DNA of the CDR3: TGTGCCAGCAGCTTAGCAGGTGAGGCCTCCGAGCAGTACTTC. Translating gives CASSLAGEASEQYF.

In its sample, this clonotype was seen many times. The genes are TRBV11-2 and TRBJ1-3; 10 nucleotides match TRBD1. Germline CDR1 and CDR2: SGHAT and FQNNGV. There are 16 residues in the CDR3. Losses at the gene ends were 0 bases for V and 5 bases for J; bases not matched to a gene: 4. The CDR3 nucleotides are TGTGCCAGCAGCTTAGAAACGACAGGGGGCAGAAACACCATATATTTT. Translating it yields CASSLETTGGRNTIYF. Filled out from reference TRBV11-2 and TRBJ1-3, the complete variable domain reads EAGVAQSPRYKIIEKRQSVAFWCNPISGHATLYWYQQILGQGPKLLIQFQNNGVVDDSQLPKDRFSAERLKGVDSTLKIQPAKLEDSAVYLCASSLETTGGRNTIYFGEGSWLTVV.

This clonotype has a count of ten or more. This sequence joins TRBV12-3 or TRBV12-4 and TRBJ1-5, with a possible D match to TRBD1 (6 bases). V gave up 6 bases and J gave up 5 bases, with 14 bases separating them. This CDR3 contains 14 residues. CDR3 sequence: CASSEGGAHQPQHF. The CDR3 DNA reads TGTGCCAGCAGCGAGGGGGGTGCACATCAGCCCCAGCATTTT.

The gene calls are TRBV7-6 and TRBJ2-7; 7 bases fit TRBD2. This CDR3 has 16 amino acids. Germline CDR1 reads SGHVS; CDR2 reads FNYEAQ. The trim removed 2 bases at V and 5 bases at J, leaving 12 bases unmatched. The CDR3 DNA follows: TGTGCCAGCAGCTTACTCCCGGAGCGGGATAAGAACGAGCAGTACTTC. Translating it yields CASSLLPERDKNEQYF.

This clonotype was counted many times. The chain joins TRBV12-3 or TRBV12-4 to TRBJ1-4; maybe TRBD1 (5 bases). The CDR3 runs to 14 residues. The V gene lost 8 bases and the J gene lost 7 bases, with 17 bases spanning the gap. Here the CDR3 reads CASSSARRGEKLFF. For the CDR3, the DNA is TGTGCCAGCTCTAGCGCCAGGAGGGGTGAAAAACTGTTTTTT.

This clonotype was recorded a few times. The chain carries TRBV5-1 and TRBJ1-6, with D hard to call. The CDR3 covers 15 residues. In germline, CDR1 is SGHRS, CDR2 YFSETQ. Trimming removed 0 bases at V and 12 bases at J, with 16 bases between. CDR3: CASSLGAALYEPLHF. The CDR3 DNA is TGCGCCAGCAGCTTGGGGGCAGCCTTATACGAACCCCTCCACTTT.